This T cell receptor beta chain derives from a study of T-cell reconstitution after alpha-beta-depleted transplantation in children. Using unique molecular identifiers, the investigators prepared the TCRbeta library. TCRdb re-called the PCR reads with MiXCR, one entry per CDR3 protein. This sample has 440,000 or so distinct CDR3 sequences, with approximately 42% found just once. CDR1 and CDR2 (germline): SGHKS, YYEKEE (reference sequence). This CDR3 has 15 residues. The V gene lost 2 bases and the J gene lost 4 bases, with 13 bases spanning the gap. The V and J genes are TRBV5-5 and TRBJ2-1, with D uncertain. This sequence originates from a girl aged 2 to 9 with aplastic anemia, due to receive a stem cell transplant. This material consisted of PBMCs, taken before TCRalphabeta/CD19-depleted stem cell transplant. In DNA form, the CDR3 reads TGTGCCAGCAGCTTCTCCCCCGTGGGATACAATGAGCAGTTCTTC. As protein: CASSFSPVGYNEQFF. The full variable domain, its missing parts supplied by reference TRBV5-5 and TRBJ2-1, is DAGVTQSPTHLIKTRGQQVTLRCSPISGHKSVSWYQQVLGQGPQFIFQYYEKEERGRGNFPDRFSARQFPNYSSELNVNALLLGDSALYLCASSFSPVGYNEQFFGPGTRLTVL.